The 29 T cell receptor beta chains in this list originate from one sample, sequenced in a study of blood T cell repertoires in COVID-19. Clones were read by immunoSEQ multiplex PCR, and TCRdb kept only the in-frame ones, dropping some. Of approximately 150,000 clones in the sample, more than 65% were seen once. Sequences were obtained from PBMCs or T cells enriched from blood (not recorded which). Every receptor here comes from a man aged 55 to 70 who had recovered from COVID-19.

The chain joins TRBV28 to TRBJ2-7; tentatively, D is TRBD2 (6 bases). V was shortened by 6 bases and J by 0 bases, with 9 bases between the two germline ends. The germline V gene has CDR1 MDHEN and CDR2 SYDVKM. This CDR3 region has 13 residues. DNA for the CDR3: TGTGCCAGCAGGAAGACTAGCTCCTACGAGCAGTACTTC. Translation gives CASRKTSSYEQYF.

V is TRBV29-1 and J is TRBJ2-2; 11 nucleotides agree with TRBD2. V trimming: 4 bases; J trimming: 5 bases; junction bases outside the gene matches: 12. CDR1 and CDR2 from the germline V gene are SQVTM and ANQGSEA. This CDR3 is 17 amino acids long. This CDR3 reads CSVGGATRLAGTGELFF. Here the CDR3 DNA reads TGCAGCGTTGGCGGGGCCACTCGACTAGCGGGGACCGGGGAGCTGTTTTTT.

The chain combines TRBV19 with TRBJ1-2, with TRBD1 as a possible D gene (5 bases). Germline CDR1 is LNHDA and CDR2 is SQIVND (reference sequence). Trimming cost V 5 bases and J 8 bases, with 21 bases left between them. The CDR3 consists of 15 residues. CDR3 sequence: CASSPLLGGVVGYTF. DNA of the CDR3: TGTGCCAGTAGTCCTCTCTTGGGAGGGGTTGTCGGCTACACCTTC.

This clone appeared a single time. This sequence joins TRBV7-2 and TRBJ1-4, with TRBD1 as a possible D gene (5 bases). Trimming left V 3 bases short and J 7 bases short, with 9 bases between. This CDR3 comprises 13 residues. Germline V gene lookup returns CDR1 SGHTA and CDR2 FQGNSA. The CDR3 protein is CASSFWRGEKLFF. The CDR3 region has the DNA TGTGCCAGCAGCTTCTGGAGGGGTGAAAAACTGTTTTTT.

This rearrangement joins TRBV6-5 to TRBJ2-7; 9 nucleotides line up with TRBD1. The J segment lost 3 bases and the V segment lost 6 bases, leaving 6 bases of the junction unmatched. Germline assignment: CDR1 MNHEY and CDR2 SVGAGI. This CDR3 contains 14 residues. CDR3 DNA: TGTGCCAGCAGCCTTGGACAGGGGCGCTACGAGCAGTACTTC. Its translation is CASSLGQGRYEQYF.

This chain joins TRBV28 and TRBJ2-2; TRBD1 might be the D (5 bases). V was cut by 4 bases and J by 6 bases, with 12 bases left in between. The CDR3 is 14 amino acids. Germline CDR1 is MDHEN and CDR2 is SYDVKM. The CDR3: CASSYQGPSGELFF. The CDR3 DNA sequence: TGTGCCAGCAGTTACCAGGGCCCCTCCGGGGAGCTGTTTTTT.

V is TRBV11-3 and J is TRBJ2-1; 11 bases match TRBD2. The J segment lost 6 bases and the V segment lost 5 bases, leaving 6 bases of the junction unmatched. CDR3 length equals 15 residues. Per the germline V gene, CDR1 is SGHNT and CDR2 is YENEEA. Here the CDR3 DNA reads TGTGCCAGCAGCCGACTAGCGGGAAGTGGCAATGAGCAGTTCTTC. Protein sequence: CASSRLAGSGNEQFF.

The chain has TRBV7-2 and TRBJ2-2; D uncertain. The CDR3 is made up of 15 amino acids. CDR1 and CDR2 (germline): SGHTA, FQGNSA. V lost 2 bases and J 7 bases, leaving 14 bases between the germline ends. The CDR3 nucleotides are TGTGCCAGCAGCTTACTAATCCAAGCGTTCGGGGAGCTGTTTTTT. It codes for CASSLLIQAFGELFF. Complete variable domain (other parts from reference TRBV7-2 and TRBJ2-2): GAGVSQSPSNKVTEKGKDVELRCDPISGHTALYWYRQSLGQGLEFLIYFQGNSAPDKSGLPSDRFSAERTGGSVSTLTIQRTQQEDSAVYLCASSLLIQAFGELFFGEGSRLTVL.

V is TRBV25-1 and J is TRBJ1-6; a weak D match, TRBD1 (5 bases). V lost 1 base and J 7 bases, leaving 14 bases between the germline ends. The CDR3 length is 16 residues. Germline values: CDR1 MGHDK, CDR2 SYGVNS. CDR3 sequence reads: CASSEFGGGSNSPLHF. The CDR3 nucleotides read TGTGCCAGCAGTGAATTTGGGGGAGGGTCGAATTCACCCCTCCACTTT.

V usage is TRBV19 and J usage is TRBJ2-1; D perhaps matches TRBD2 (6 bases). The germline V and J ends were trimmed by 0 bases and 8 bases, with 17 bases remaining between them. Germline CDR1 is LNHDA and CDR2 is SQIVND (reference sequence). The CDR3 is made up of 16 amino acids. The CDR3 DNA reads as TGTGCCAGTAGTATAGACACTAGCCCTACTCCCTATGAGCAGTTCTTC. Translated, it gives CASSIDTSPTPYEQFF.

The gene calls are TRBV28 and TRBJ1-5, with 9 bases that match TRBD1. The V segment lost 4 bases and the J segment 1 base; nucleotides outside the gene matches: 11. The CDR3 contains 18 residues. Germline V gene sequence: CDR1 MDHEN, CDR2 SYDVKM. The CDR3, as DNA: TGTGCCAGCAGTTCCAGAGGTGGGACAGGGAGAAGCAATCAGCCCCAGCATTTT. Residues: CASSSRGGTGRSNQPQHF.

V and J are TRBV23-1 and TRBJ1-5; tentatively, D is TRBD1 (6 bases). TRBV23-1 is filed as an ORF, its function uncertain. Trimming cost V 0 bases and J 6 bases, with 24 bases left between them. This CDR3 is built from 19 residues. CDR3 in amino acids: CASSQSRFGTNIGCQPQHF. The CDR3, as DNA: TGCGCCAGCAGTCAATCAAGGTTCGGGACAAATATTGGGTGTCAGCCCCAGCATTTT.

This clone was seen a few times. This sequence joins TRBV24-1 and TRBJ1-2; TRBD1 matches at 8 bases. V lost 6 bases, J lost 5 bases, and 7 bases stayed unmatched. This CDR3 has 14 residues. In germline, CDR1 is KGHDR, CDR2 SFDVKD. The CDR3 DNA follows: TGTGCCACCAGTCTCTCGGACAGGGTATATGGCTACACCTTC. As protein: CATSLSDRVYGYTF.

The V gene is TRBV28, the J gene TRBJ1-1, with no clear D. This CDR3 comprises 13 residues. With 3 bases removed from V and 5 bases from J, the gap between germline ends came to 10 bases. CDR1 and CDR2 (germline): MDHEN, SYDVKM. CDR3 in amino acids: CASSLDSRTEAFF. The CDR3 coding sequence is TGTGCCAGCAGTTTGGACTCTCGGACTGAAGCTTTCTTT.

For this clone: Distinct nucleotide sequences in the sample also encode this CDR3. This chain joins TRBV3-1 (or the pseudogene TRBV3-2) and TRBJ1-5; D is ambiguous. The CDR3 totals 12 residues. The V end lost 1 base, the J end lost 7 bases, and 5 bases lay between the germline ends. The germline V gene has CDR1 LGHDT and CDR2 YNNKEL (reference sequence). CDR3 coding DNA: TGTGCCAGCAGCCAAGGCGGACAGCCCCAGCATTTT. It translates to CASSQGGQPQHF.

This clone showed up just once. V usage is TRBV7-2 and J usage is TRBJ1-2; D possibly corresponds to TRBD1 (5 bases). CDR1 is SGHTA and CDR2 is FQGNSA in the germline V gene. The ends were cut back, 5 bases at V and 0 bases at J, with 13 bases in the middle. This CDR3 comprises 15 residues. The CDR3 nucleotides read TGTGCCAGCAGCCAAGACAGTACCTCTAACTATGGCTACACCTTC. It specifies CASSQDSTSNYGYTF. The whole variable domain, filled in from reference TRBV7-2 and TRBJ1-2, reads GAGVSQSPSNKVTEKGKDVELRCDPISGHTALYWYRQSLGQGLEFLIYFQGNSAPDKSGLPSDRFSAERTGGSVSTLTIQRTQQEDSAVYLCASSQDSTSNYGYTFGSGTRLTVV.

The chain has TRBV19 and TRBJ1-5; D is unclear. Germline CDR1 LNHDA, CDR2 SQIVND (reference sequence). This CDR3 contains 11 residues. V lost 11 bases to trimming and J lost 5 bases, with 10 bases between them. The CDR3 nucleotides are TGTGCCGCGGGCCCGGATCAGCCCCAGCATTTT. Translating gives CAAGPDQPQHF. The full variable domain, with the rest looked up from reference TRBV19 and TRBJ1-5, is DGGITQSPKYLFRKEGQNVTLSCEQNLNHDAMYWYRQDPGQGLRLIYYSQIVNDFQKGDIAEGYSVSREKKESFPLTVTSAQKNPTAFYLCAAGPDQPQHFGDGTRLSIL.

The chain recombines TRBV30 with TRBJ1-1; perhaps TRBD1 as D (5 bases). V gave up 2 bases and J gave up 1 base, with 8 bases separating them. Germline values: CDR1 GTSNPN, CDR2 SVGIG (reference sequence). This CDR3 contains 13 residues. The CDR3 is CAWSRQQNTEAFF. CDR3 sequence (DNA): TGTGCCTGGAGTAGACAGCAGAACACTGAAGCTTTCTTT.

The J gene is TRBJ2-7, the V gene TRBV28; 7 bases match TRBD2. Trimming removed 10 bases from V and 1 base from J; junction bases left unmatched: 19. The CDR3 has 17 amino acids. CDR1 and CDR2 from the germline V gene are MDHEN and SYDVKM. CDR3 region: CATSPRGRAIGSYEQYF. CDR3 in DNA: TGTGCCACCTCTCCCCGGGGGAGGGCCATAGGATCCTACGAGCAGTACTTC.

CDR3 coding DNA: TGTGCCAGCTCACCGACAGGGGGGGACACTGAAGCTTTCTTT. Amino acid sequence: CASSPTGGDTEAFF. The chain carries TRBV18 and TRBJ1-1; 9 nucleotides line up with TRBD1. CDR1 and CDR2 from the germline V gene are KGHSH and LQKENI. Trimming removed 3 bases from V and 3 bases from J; junction bases left unmatched: 2. CDR3 size: 14 residues.

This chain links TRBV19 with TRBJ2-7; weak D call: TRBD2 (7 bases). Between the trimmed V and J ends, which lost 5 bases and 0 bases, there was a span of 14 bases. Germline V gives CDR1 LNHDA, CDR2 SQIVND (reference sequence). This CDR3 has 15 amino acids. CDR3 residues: CASSSQGRGSYEQYF. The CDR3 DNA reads TGTGCCAGTAGTTCCCAGGGGAGGGGCTCCTACGAGCAGTACTTC.

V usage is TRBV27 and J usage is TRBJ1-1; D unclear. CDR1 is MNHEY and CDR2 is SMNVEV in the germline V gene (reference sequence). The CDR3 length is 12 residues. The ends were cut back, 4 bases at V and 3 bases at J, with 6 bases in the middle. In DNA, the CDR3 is TGTGCCAGCAGTTCCGGGGACACTGAAGCTTTCTTT. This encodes CASSSGDTEAFF.

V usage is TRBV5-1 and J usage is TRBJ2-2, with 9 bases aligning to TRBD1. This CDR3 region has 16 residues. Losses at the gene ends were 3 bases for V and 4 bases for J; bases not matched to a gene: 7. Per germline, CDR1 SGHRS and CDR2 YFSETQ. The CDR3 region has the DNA TGCGCCAGCAGCTGGATACAGGGGGCTGGCACCGGGGAGCTGTTTTTT. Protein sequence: CASSWIQGAGTGELFF.

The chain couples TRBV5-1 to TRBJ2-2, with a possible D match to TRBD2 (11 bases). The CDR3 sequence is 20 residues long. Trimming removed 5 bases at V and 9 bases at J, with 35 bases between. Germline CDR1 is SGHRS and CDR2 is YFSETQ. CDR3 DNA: TGCGCCAGCAGACCATCGACAGGGGGCGGACTAGCGGGTAACCCGCGGGAGCTGTTTTTT. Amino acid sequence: CASRPSTGGGLAGNPRELFF.

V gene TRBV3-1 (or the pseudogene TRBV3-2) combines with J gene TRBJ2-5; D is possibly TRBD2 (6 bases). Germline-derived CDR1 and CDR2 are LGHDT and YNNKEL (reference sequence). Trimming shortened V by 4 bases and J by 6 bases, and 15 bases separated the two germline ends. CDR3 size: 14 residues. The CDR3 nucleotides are TGTGCCAGCAGCCCGGGACTGCCTGGGAAGACCCAGTACTTC. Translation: CASSPGLPGKTQYF.

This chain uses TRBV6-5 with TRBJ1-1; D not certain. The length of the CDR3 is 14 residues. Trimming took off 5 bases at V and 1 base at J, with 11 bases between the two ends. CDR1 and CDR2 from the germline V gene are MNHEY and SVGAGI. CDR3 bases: TGTGCCAGCAGTATTCCAGGAACGAACACTGAAGCTTTCTTT. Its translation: CASSIPGTNTEAFF.

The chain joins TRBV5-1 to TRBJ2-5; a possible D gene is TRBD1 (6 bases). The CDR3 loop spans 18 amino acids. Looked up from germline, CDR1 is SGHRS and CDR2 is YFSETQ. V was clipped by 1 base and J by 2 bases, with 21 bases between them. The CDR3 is CASSLRMLGASPQETQYF. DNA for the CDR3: TGCGCCAGCAGCTTGCGAATGTTGGGGGCGAGCCCTCAAGAGACCCAGTACTTC.

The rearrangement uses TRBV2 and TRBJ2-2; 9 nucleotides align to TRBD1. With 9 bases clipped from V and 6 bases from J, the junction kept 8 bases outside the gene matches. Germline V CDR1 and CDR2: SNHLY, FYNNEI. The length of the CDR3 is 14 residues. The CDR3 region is CARSGTGLAGELFF. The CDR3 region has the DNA TGTGCCAGGTCCGGGACAGGGTTGGCCGGGGAGCTGTTTTTT.

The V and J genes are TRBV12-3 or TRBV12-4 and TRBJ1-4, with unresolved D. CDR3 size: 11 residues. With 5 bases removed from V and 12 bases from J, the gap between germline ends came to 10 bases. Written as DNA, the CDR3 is TGTGCCAGCAGTGTGCGTGGAGAACTGTTTTTT. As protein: CASSVRGELFF.